These T cell receptor beta chains were read from a single sample in a study of T cells in Graves' hyperthyroidism and ophthalmopathy. TCRdb called the multiplex PCR reads again in MiXCR, with one record for every CDR3 protein. Altogether roughly 500,000 distinct CDR3 sequences are present, about 15% being singletons, with the ten largest covering over 25%. Sequenced sample: blood. The receptors derive from a woman aged 25 to 39 with Graves' ophthalmopathy. The CDR3 runs from the conserved cysteine through the conserved F or W. Each record gives: clone size, D gene, J gene, V gene, CDR3 DNA, CDR3 protein. A D gene is named only where the DNA matches it firmly. Only part of the rows carry a size: once, few, many, or a class if the clone is expanded.

abundance: many; d_gene: .; j_gene: TRBJ1-1; v_gene: TRBV7-2; CDR3nt: TGTGCCACCGGGGGGGACGGACACCGCATGAACACTGAAGCTTTCTTT; CDR3aa: CATGGDGHRMNTEAFF
abundance: few; d_gene: .; j_gene: TRBJ2-1; v_gene: TRBV20-1; CDR3nt: TGCAGTGCTCGAGTCGTGGGTGAGCAGTTCTTC; CDR3aa: CSARVVGEQFF
abundance: many; d_gene: .; j_gene: TRBJ1-2; v_gene: TRBV7-2; CDR3nt: TGTGCCAGCAGCTCGAGGCAGCGGGCTATTGGCTACACCTTC; CDR3aa: CASSSRQRAIGYTF
abundance: many; d_gene: .; j_gene: TRBJ1-1; v_gene: TRBV6-2/TRBV6-3; CDR3nt: TGTGCCAGCAGTTACCGCCTCCTTAACACTGAAGCTTTCTTT; CDR3aa: CASSYRLLNTEAFF
abundance: many; d_gene: .; j_gene: TRBJ2-7; v_gene: TRBV11-2; CDR3nt: TGTGCCAGCAGCTTAGATCGGGGGCACGAGCAGTACTTC; CDR3aa: CASSLDRGHEQYF
abundance: many; d_gene: TRBD1; j_gene: TRBJ2-3; v_gene: TRBV12-3/TRBV12-4; CDR3nt: TGTGCCAGCAGCATATGGACAGGGGCAAGCACAGATACGCAGTATTTT; CDR3aa: CASSIWTGASTDTQYF
abundance: many; d_gene: .; j_gene: TRBJ2-1; v_gene: TRBV20-1; CDR3nt: TGCAGTGCGAGCAGTAATGAGCAGTTCTTC; CDR3aa: CSASSNEQFF
abundance: .; d_gene: .; j_gene: TRBJ1-1; v_gene: TRBV4-1; CDR3nt: TGCGCCAGCAGTCATCAGACTAACACTGAAGCTTTCTTT; CDR3aa: CASSHQTNTEAFF
abundance: few; d_gene: TRBD1; j_gene: TRBJ2-7; v_gene: TRBV10-3; CDR3nt: TGTGCCATCAGTTACCAGGGGGATCGGGACGAGCAGTACTTC; CDR3aa: CAISYQGDRDEQYF
abundance: .; d_gene: TRBD1; j_gene: TRBJ2-7; v_gene: TRBV7-2; CDR3nt: TGTACCAGCTTGCTGGCACCCGGGACAGGTGCCTACGAGCAGTACTTC; CDR3aa: CTSLLAPGTGAYEQYF
abundance: few; d_gene: .; j_gene: TRBJ2-2; v_gene: TRBV12-3/TRBV12-4; CDR3nt: TGTGCCAGCAGTGCCCAGGGACCCGGGGAGCTGTTTTTT; CDR3aa: CASSAQGPGELFF
abundance: .; d_gene: .; j_gene: TRBJ2-2; v_gene: TRBV19; CDR3nt: TGTGCCAGTAGTGACCTGGGCAGGATCAACACCGGGGAGCTGTTTTTT; CDR3aa: CASSDLGRINTGELFF
abundance: .; d_gene: .; j_gene: TRBJ2-7; v_gene: TRBV20-1; CDR3nt: TGCAGTGCTAGAGTTTTGGACACTCCCTACGAGCAGTACTTC; CDR3aa: CSARVLDTPYEQYF
abundance: many; d_gene: TRBD2; j_gene: TRBJ2-7; v_gene: TRBV6-2/TRBV6-3; CDR3nt: TGTGCCAGCAGCCCTATATATCAAACTAGCGGGAAAGCCTACGAGCAGTACTTC; CDR3aa: CASSPIYQTSGKAYEQYF
abundance: .; d_gene: .; j_gene: TRBJ2-3; v_gene: TRBV24-1; CDR3nt: TGTGCCACCAGTGATTTGGCAGGGGCAGATACGCAGTATTTT; CDR3aa: CATSDLAGADTQYF
abundance: many; d_gene: TRBD1; j_gene: TRBJ2-7; v_gene: TRBV11-2; CDR3nt: TGTGCCAGCAGCGGCAAGGACAGGTACTACGAGCAGTACTTC; CDR3aa: CASSGKDRYYEQYF
abundance: .; d_gene: TRBD2; j_gene: TRBJ2-1; v_gene: TRBV7-8; CDR3nt: TGTGCCAGCAGCTTAGCTCGGACTAGCGGGAGGTTTTACAATGAGCAGTTCTTC; CDR3aa: CASSLARTSGRFYNEQFF
abundance: few; d_gene: .; j_gene: TRBJ2-3; v_gene: TRBV7-2; CDR3nt: TGTGCCAGCAGCTTACGCAGATACGCAGATACGCAGTATTTT; CDR3aa: CASSLRRYADTQYF
abundance: .; d_gene: TRBD1; j_gene: TRBJ1-1; v_gene: TRBV7-9; CDR3nt: TGTGCCAGCAGCTTACTACAGGGGCCCAGGAGAGCTTTCTTT; CDR3aa: CASSLLQGPRRAFF
abundance: .; d_gene: TRBD1; j_gene: TRBJ2-7; v_gene: TRBV19; CDR3nt: TGTGCCAGTAGTATAATTTCCGGGACAGCACCACCCTACGAGCAGTACTTC; CDR3aa: CASSIISGTAPPYEQYF
abundance: many; d_gene: .; j_gene: TRBJ2-5; v_gene: TRBV20-1; CDR3nt: TGCAGTGCTAGGGGTCCCCCTCAGGAGACCCAGTACTTC; CDR3aa: CSARGPPQETQYF
abundance: .; d_gene: TRBD2; j_gene: TRBJ2-7; v_gene: TRBV29-1; CDR3nt: TGCAGCGGCCTACTAGCGGGAGATTACGAGCAGTACTTC; CDR3aa: CSGLLAGDYEQYF
abundance: .; d_gene: .; j_gene: TRBJ2-5; v_gene: TRBV7-2; CDR3nt: TGTGCCAGCAGCTTCATAGGTTCAGAGACCCAGTACTTC; CDR3aa: CASSFIGSETQYF
abundance: many; d_gene: .; j_gene: TRBJ2-2; v_gene: TRBV5-5; CDR3nt: TGTGCCAGCGAAAGGAACGGAGGCGGGGAGCTGTTTTTT; CDR3aa: CASERNGGGELFF
abundance: many; d_gene: TRBD1; j_gene: TRBJ2-3; v_gene: TRBV2; CDR3nt: TGTGCCAGCAGGGGGGGGACAGGGGGCCGGGATACGCAGTATTTT; CDR3aa: CASRGGTGGRDTQYF
abundance: once; d_gene: .; j_gene: TRBJ2-3; v_gene: TRBV7-2; CDR3nt: TGTGCCAGCAGCTTAAAAGTGTCCACAGGGAGCACAGATACGCAGTATTTT; CDR3aa: CASSLKVSTGSTDTQYF
abundance: once; d_gene: .; j_gene: TRBJ2-7; v_gene: TRBV27; CDR3nt: TGTGCCAGCAGTTACATCAAGACAGGATTCCTCCCCTACGAGCAGTACTTC; CDR3aa: CASSYIKTGFLPYEQYF
abundance: many; d_gene: .; j_gene: TRBJ2-7; v_gene: TRBV14; CDR3nt: TGTGCCAGCAGCCCCGGGACTCAGAGTGGGCAGTACTTC; CDR3aa: CASSPGTQSGQYF
abundance: .; d_gene: .; j_gene: TRBJ2-4; v_gene: TRBV29-1; CDR3nt: TGCAGCGCCGGGTCGGCGCTGTTCAACATTCAGTACTTC; CDR3aa: CSAGSALFNIQYF
abundance: many; d_gene: TRBD1; j_gene: TRBJ1-1; v_gene: TRBV11-1; CDR3nt: TGTGCCAGCAGCTCGACGATTCCAGGGGGAGCTTTCTTT; CDR3aa: CASSSTIPGGAFF
abundance: .; d_gene: .; j_gene: TRBJ1-2; v_gene: TRBV5-8; CDR3nt: TGTGCCAGCAGTCTATCTCGGGTTGGCTATGGCTACACCTTC; CDR3aa: CASSLSRVGYGYTF
abundance: few; d_gene: TRBD1; j_gene: TRBJ1-3; v_gene: TRBV12-3/TRBV12-4; CDR3nt: TGTGCCAGCAGCATGACAGGGGGAGTCTCTGGAAACACCATATATTTT; CDR3aa: CASSMTGGVSGNTIYF
abundance: many; d_gene: .; j_gene: TRBJ1-2; v_gene: TRBV29-1; CDR3nt: TGCAGCGTTGAATGGTCCGGGTTTGGCTACACCTTC; CDR3aa: CSVEWSGFGYTF
abundance: .; d_gene: TRBD1; j_gene: TRBJ2-7; v_gene: TRBV11-2; CDR3nt: TGTGCCAGCAGCTTAGTGGGTTGGGACAGGGGGGCGGACGAGCAGTACTTC; CDR3aa: CASSLVGWDRGADEQYF
abundance: few; d_gene: TRBD1; j_gene: TRBJ1-1; v_gene: TRBV27; CDR3nt: TGTGCCAGCAGTCCCCTTCTAACAACAGGGGAACCTGAAGCTTTCTTT; CDR3aa: CASSPLLTTGEPEAFF
abundance: .; d_gene: TRBD1; j_gene: TRBJ1-1; v_gene: TRBV12-3/TRBV12-4; CDR3nt: TGTGCCACGGCACAGGGGTGGGGATTTACAAACACTGAAGCTTTCTTT; CDR3aa: CATAQGWGFTNTEAFF
abundance: .; d_gene: TRBD1; j_gene: TRBJ2-7; v_gene: TRBV20-1; CDR3nt: TGCAGTGCTAGGGACAGGGCCCACTACGAGCAGTACTTC; CDR3aa: CSARDRAHYEQYF
abundance: few; d_gene: .; j_gene: TRBJ2-7; v_gene: TRBV29-1; CDR3nt: TGCAGCAGTACGGTTCTGTACGAGCAGTACTTC; CDR3aa: CSSTVLYEQYF
abundance: many; d_gene: .; j_gene: TRBJ2-1; v_gene: TRBV3-1; CDR3nt: TGTGCCAGCAGCCAGACCCTCTGGAATGAGCAGTTCTTC; CDR3aa: CASSQTLWNEQFF
abundance: few; d_gene: .; j_gene: TRBJ2-7; v_gene: TRBV4-1; CDR3nt: TGCGCCAGCAGCCAAGTGGGGCAGGCCCCCTACGAGCAGTACTTC; CDR3aa: CASSQVGQAPYEQYF
abundance: few; d_gene: TRBD2; j_gene: TRBJ2-3; v_gene: TRBV6-2/TRBV6-3; CDR3nt: TGTGCCGGGCGGACTAGCGGGAGCACAGATACGCAGTATTTT; CDR3aa: CAGRTSGSTDTQYF
abundance: many; d_gene: TRBD1; j_gene: TRBJ2-5; v_gene: TRBV18; CDR3nt: TGTGCCAGCTCACCAGGACAGGGGGTGTTCGAGACCCAGTACTTC; CDR3aa: CASSPGQGVFETQYF
abundance: few; d_gene: TRBD1; j_gene: TRBJ1-5; v_gene: TRBV30; CDR3nt: TGTGCCTGGAGATCCGGGACAGGGAATAGCAATCAGCCCCAGCATTTT; CDR3aa: CAWRSGTGNSNQPQHF
abundance: many; d_gene: TRBD1; j_gene: TRBJ1-1; v_gene: TRBV2; CDR3nt: TGTGCCAGCAGTTCGGGACAGGGCGGTGAAGCTTTCTTT; CDR3aa: CASSSGQGGEAFF
abundance: .; d_gene: .; j_gene: TRBJ2-2; v_gene: TRBV5-1; CDR3nt: TGCGCCAGCAAAGGATCACTCGCGGGCGGGGAGCTGTTTTTT; CDR3aa: CASKGSLAGGELFF
abundance: .; d_gene: .; j_gene: TRBJ1-5; v_gene: TRBV7-9; CDR3nt: TGTGCCAGCAGCTTAGGAGGGGGTAAGGGGACCCAGCATTTT; CDR3aa: CASSLGGGKGTQHF
abundance: .; d_gene: .; j_gene: TRBJ2-4; v_gene: TRBV5-5; CDR3nt: TGTGCCAGCAGCTTGACCCCTGCCGGGGGAGCCAAAAACATTCAGTACTTC; CDR3aa: CASSLTPAGGAKNIQYF
abundance: many; d_gene: TRBD1; j_gene: TRBJ2-7; v_gene: TRBV28; CDR3nt: TGTGCCAGCAGCTGGTCCGACAGGGAAAGGTTCGACGAGCAGTACTTC; CDR3aa: CASSWSDRERFDEQYF
abundance: .; d_gene: .; j_gene: TRBJ1-5; v_gene: TRBV9; CDR3nt: TGTGCCAGCAGCGTAGACCCGAATCAGCCCCAGCATTTT; CDR3aa: CASSVDPNQPQHF
abundance: few; d_gene: .; j_gene: TRBJ1-1; v_gene: TRBV4-3; CDR3nt: TGCGCCAGCAGCCAAGATTGGTCGGCAGCGAACACTGAAGCTTTCTTT; CDR3aa: CASSQDWSAANTEAFF